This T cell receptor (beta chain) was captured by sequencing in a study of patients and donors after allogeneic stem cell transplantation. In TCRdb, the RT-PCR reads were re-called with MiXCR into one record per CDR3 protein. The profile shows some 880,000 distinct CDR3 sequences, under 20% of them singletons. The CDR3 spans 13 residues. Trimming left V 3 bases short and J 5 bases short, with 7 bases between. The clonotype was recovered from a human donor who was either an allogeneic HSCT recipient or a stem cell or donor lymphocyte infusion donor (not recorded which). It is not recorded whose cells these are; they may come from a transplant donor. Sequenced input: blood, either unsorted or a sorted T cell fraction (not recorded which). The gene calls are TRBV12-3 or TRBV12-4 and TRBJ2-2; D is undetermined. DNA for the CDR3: TGTGCCAGCAGTTTTTTTCGTACCGGGGAGCTGTTTTTT. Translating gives CASSFFRTGELFF.